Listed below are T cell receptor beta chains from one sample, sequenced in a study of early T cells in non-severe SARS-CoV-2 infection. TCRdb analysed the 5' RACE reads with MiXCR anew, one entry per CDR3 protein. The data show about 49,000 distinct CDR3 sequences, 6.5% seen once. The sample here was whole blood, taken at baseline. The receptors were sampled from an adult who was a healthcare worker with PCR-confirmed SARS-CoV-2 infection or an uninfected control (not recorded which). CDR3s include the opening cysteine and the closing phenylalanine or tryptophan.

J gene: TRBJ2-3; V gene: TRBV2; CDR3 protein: CASNPGQLTDTQYF
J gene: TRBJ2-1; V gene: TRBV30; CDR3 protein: CAWSEGSSYNEQFF
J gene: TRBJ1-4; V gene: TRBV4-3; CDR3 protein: CASSQNRGPTNEKLFF
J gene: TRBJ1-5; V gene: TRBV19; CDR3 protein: CASSIVRGQWDQPQHF
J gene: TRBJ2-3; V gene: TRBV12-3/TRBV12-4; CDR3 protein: CASSALAGVLGDTQYF
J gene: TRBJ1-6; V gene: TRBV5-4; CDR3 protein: CASSLTGNSPLHF
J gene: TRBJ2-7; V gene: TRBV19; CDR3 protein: CASSIASHSHEQYF
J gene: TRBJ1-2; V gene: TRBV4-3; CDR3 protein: CASSQDMEAMGYTF
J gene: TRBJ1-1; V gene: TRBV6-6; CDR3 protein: CASSYSRGQNTEAFF
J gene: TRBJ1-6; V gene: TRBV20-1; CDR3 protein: CSARIGTGGYNSPLHF
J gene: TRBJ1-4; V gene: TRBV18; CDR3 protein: CASSPPGSGRWSDEKLFF
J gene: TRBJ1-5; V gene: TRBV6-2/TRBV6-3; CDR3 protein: CASRTGMRANQPQHF
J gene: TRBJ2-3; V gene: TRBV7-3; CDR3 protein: CASSRDVTDTQYF
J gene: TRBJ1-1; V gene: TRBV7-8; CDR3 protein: CASSLGGENTEAFF
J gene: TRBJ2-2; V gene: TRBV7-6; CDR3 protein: CASSLGGEGTGELFF
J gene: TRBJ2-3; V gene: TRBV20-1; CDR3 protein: CSAEDSTDTQYF
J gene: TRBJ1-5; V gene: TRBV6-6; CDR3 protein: CASTRQGAGNQPQHF
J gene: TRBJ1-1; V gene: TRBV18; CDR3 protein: CASSPLAGDGNTEAFF
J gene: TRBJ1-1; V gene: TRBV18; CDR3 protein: CASSPIRQGKTEAFF
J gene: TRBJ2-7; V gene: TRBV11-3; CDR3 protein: CASRAEGYEQYF
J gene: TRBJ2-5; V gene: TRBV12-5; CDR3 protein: CASGLRETQYF
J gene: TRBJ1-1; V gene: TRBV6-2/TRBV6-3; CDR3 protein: CASSLDGARVGAFF
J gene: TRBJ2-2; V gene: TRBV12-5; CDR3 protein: CASGRTGTNTGELFF
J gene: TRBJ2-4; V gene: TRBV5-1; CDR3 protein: CASRVAGAAKNIQYF
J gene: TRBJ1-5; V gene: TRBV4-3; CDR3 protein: CASSQGQGLNQPQHF
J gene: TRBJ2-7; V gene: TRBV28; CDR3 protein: CASRRSGGSYEQYF
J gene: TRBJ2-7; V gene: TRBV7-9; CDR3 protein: CASSLEGAGGYEQYF
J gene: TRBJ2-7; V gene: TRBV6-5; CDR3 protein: CASSLSGGPYEQYF
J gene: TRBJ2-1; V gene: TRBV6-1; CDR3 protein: CASIPGWVRDEQFF
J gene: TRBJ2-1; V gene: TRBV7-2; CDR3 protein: CASRAVGGEGEQFF
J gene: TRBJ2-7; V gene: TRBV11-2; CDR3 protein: CASSRTSGGGGPEIEQYF
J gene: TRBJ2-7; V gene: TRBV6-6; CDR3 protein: CASSYGGAIKAYEQYF
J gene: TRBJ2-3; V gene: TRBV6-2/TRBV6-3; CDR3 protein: CASSYGGSTDTQYF
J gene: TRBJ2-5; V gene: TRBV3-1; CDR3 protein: CASSQGDSGGQETQYF
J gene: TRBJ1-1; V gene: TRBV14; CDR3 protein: CASSQVSGNTEAFF
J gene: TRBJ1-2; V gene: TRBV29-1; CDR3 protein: CSARQGSGYGYTF
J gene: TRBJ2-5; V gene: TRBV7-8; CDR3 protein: CASSFGQKETQYF
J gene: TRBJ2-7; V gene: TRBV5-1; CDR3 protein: CASSLVGSYEQYF
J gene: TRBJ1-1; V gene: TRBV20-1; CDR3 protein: CSARATTGYNTEAFF
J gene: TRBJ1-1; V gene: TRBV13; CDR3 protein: CASSSGQGTEAFF
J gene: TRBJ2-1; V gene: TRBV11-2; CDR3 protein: CASSRAPGVTYNEQFF
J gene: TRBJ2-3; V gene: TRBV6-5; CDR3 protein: CASRGGGFLPDTQYF
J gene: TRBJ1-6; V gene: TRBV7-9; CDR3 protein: CASSSGTHNSPLHF
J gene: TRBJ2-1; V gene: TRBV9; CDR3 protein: CASSVRAGGPVNEQFF
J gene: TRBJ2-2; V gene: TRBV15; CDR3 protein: CATSRTGSGRELFF
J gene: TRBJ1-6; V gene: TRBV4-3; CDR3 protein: CASCQEGRGDLHF
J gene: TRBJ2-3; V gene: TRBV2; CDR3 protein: CASSEWSADTQYF
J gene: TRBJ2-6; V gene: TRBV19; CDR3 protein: CASRGIGSGANVLTF
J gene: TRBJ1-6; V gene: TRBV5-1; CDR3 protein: CASRSGTDPFTLHF
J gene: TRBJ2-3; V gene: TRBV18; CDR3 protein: CASSPGLAADTQYF
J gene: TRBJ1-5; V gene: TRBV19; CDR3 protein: CASSIRMGQYNQPQHF
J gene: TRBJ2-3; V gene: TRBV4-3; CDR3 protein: CASSQEGPASTDTQYF
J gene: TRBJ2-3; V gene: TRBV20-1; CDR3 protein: CSAPPFSGGADTQYF
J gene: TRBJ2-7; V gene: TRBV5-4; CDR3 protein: CASSSFRDGLYEQYF
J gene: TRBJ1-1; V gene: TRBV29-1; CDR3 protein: CSVITGGGTEAFF
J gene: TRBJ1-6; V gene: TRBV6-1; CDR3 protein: CASSDEDSRPLHF
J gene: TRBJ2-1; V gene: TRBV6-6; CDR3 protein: CASSSGGPEQFF